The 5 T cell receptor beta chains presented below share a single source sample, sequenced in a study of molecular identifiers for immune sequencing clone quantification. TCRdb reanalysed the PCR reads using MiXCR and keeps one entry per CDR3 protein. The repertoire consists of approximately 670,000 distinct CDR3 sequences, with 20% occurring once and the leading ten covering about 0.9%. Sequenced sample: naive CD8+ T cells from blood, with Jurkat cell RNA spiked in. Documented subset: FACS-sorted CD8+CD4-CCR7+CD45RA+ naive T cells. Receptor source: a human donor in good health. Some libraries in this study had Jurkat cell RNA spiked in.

The CDR3 bases are TGTGCCAGCAGCCCCCAAGTCGGGGGAGAAGCTGGAAACACCATATATTTT. It yields the protein CASSPQVGGEAGNTIYF. The chain is built from TRBV9 and TRBJ1-3; a possible D gene is TRBD1 (5 bases). V dropped 4 bases and J dropped 2 bases, with 19 bases sitting between them. This CDR3 comprises 17 residues. Germline V gene data show CDR1 as SGDLS and CDR2 as YYNGEE. Full variable domain (missing parts from reference TRBV9 and TRBJ1-3): DSGVTQTPKHLITATGQRVTLRCSPRSGDLSVYWYQQSLDQGLQFLIQYYNGEERAKGNILERFSAQQFPDLHSELNLSSLELGDSALYFCASSPQVGGEAGNTIYFGEGSWLTVV.

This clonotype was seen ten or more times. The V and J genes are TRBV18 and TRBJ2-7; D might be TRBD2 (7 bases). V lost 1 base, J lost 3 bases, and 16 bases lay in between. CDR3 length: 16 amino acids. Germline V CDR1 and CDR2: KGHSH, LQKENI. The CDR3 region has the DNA TGTGCCAGCTCACCACGGGCGGGGGCATTAATCTACGAGCAGTACTTC. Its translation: CASSPRAGALIYEQYF.

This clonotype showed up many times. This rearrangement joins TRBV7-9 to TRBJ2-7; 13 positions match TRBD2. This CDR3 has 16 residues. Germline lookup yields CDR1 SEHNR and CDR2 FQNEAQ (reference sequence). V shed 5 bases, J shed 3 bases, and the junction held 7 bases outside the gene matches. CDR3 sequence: CASSQGTSGTFYEQYF. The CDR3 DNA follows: TGTGCCAGCAGCCAAGGGACTAGCGGGACCTTCTACGAGCAGTACTTC.

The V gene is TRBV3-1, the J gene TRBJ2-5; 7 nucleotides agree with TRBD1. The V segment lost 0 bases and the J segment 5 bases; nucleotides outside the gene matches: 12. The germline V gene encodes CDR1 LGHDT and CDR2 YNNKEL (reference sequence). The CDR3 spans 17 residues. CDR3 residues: CASSQDWEGGGRETQYF. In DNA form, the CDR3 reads TGTGCCAGCAGCCAAGATTGGGAAGGGGGCGGAAGGGAGACCCAGTACTTC.

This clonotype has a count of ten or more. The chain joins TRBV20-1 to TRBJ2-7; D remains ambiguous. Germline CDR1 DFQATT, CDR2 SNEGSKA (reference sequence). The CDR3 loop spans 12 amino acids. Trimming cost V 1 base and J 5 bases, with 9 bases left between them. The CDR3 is CSARADLDEQYF. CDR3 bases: TGCAGTGCTAGAGCGGATCTCGACGAGCAGTACTTC.